The entry below describes one TCR beta chain. Its antigen is not known. Measured with immunoSEQ multiplex PCR; TCRdb has only the in-frame clones, and not every one. The sample contains under 250,000 clones, roughly 83% of which appear only once. These data originate in a study of cytomegalovirus exposure and HLA in healthy donors. Broader study findings: In vitro work confirmed that a few CMV-associated chains recognize CMV antigens. TCR sequences were mostly rare, though some public TCRs occurred in many donors.

Trimming removed 0 bases at V and 2 bases at J, with 11 bases between. The CDR3 runs to 16 residues. Germline-derived CDR1 and CDR2 are MNHNY and SVGAGI (reference sequence). The receptor's source is a woman aged 18 to 35 in good health and CMV-seronegative. The specimen was PBMCs. V usage is TRBV6-6 and J usage is TRBJ1-5, with D maybe TRBD1 (5 bases). CDR3 region: CASSYSRQGGNQPQHF. The CDR3 DNA follows: TGTGCCAGCAGTTACTCGAGGCAGGGTGGCAATCAGCCCCAGCATTTT.